This TCR beta chain is drawn from a study of CD8+ T cells in alopecia areata. Treatment described: oral pan-JAK inhibitor, 5-10 mg twice daily. Once RNA had been extracted, it was reverse transcribed into cDNA to act as the sequencing template. Assay: immunoSEQ multiplex PCR; the TCRdb copy retains only in-frame clones and omits some. The sample shows roughly 200,000 clones, about 60% of them seen only once. From germline, CDR1 is SEHNR and CDR2 FQNEAQ (reference sequence). Trimming took 3 bases from V and 6 from J; bases not matched to a gene: 7. This CDR3 has 15 amino acids. Sequences were derived from CD4+ T cells sorted from blood, sampled at week 4, from a patient treated with tofacitinib. V gene TRBV7-9 combines with J gene TRBJ2-4; 8 bases map to TRBD2. The receptor comes from a human donor with alopecia areata. CDR3 protein: CASSLLGGAPNIQYF. CDR3 in DNA: TGTGCCAGCAGCTTGCTCGGGGGGGCCCCAAACATTCAGTACTTC.